The clone carrying this T cell receptor (beta chain) was found a few times. Its antigen is unknown. This specimen comes from a study of identical twins. General study points: Partly confounded zero-insertion analyses could result from invariant MAIT and iNKT cells.

With template switching, a universal primer site was added, and the cDNA carried unique molecular identifiers. TCRdb re-analysed the 5' RACE reads in MiXCR, keeping a single row per CDR3 protein. The sample has 300,000 to 400,000 distinct CDR3 sequences; about 9% are singletons. All donors comprised healthy Caucasians. The specimen sequenced was naive T cells sorted from blood. The clonotype was recovered from a woman aged 45-60 years in good health.

CDR3 region: CASSSTGTENIQYF. DNA of the CDR3: TGCGCCAGCAGTTCTACAGGGACCGAAAACATTCAGTACTTC. V usage is TRBV5-1 and J usage is TRBJ2-4, with D perhaps TRBD1 (6 bases). Per germline, CDR1 SGHRS and CDR2 YFSETQ. V lost 5 bases, J lost 5 bases, and 14 bases lay in between. The CDR3 runs 14 residues.